The rows below give T cell receptor beta chains drawn from one sample of a study of identifying expanded T cells in peripheral blood. Some clones are missing from TCRdb's copy, which holds only in-frame ones; the method was immunoSEQ multiplex PCR. The sample shows 100,000 to 110,000 clones, approximately 88% of them seen only once. Sequenced material: blood. Receptors were obtained from a person between 18 and 69 years old in good health. CDR3s include the opening cysteine and the closing phenylalanine or tryptophan. Fields, in order: V gene, J gene, clone size, CDR3 length, D gene, CDR3 protein, CDR3 DNA. A D gene is named only where the DNA matches it firmly. Clone size appears in some rows only: once, few, many, or a class for an expanded clone.

>TRBV5-1|TRBJ1-1|NA|15|TRBD1
CASSPSRDRNTEAFF
TGCGCCAGCAGCCCAAGCCGGGACAGGAACACTGAAGCTTTCTTT
>TRBV25-1|TRBJ1-6|once|15|TRBD1
CASSAPGQGNSPLHF
TGTGCCAGCAGTGCACCGGGACAGGGAAATTCACCCCTCCACTTT
>TRBV13|TRBJ2-1|NA|21|TRBD2
CASSRLGGVWTSGRRYNEQFF
TGTGCCAGCAGCCGGTTGGGGGGTGTTTGGACTAGCGGGAGAAGGTACAATGAGCAGTTCTTC
>TRBV4-1|TRBJ2-3|NA|15|NA
CASSQQTSNTDTQYF
TGCGCCAGCAGCCAACAGACTAGTAACACAGATACGCAGTATTTT
>TRBV5-1|TRBJ1-4|once|14|NA
CASRGSVGNEKLFF
TGCGCCAGCAGGGGCTCCGTGGGTAATGAAAAACTGTTTTTT
>TRBV23-1|TRBJ1-1|NA|14|NA
CASGAQPFGTEAFF
TGCGCCTCCGGCGCCCAACCTTTTGGAACTGAAGCTTTCTTT
>TRBV28|TRBJ2-3|NA|13|NA
CASSRGGMDTQYF
TGTGCCAGCAGTCGGGGAGGTATGGATACGCAGTATTTT
>TRBV7-9|TRBJ1-6|NA|11|NA
CASSSDSPLHF
TGTGCCAGCAGCAGCGACAGCCCCCTCCACTTT
>TRBV27|TRBJ1-4|NA|14|NA
CASSKGATNEKLFF
TGTGCCAGCAGCAAGGGGGCAACTAATGAAAAACTGTTTTTT
>TRBV2|TRBJ2-3|NA|14|TRBD2
CASSGLAGADTQYF
TGTGCCAGCAGTGGACTAGCTGGGGCAGATACGCAGTATTTT
>TRBV5-6|TRBJ2-5|NA|14|NA
CATHRAPRQETQYF
TGTGCCACCCACAGGGCCCCCCGCCAAGAGACCCAGTACTTC
>TRBV5-1|TRBJ2-2|NA|14|NA
CASSLVVGPGELFF
TGCGCCAGCAGCTTGGTAGTGGGGCCCGGGGAGCTGTTTTTT
>TRBV7-2|TRBJ1-2|NA|13|NA
CASSHDVGYGYTF
TGTGCCAGCAGCCATGACGTCGGCTATGGCTACACCTTC
>TRBV10-3|TRBJ1-5|NA|15|NA
CAISDGGRGNQPQHF
TGTGCCATCAGTGATGGGGGGAGGGGAAATCAGCCCCAGCATTTT
>TRBV2|TRBJ1-6|NA|14|TRBD1
CASGDRVGNSPLHF
TGTGCCAGCGGGGACAGGGTGGGGAATTCACCCCTCCACTTT
>TRBV11-3|TRBJ1-1|NA|14|NA
CASSSWTESTEAFF
TGTGCCAGCAGCTCCTGGACCGAATCTACTGAAGCTTTCTTT
>TRBV7-8|TRBJ2-7|NA|16|TRBD1
CASSFRTGGISYEQYF
TGTGCCAGCAGCTTTCGGACAGGGGGCATTTCCTACGAGCAGTACTTC
>TRBV9|TRBJ1-3|once|18|NA
CASSVGPAATGIGDTIYF
TGTGCCAGCAGCGTCGGTCCGGCAGCCACCGGGATAGGAGACACCATATATTTT
>TRBV9|TRBJ2-3|NA|16|NA
CASSVQGGPSTDTQYF
TGTGCCAGCAGCGTACAAGGCGGACCTAGCACAGATACGCAGTATTTT
>TRBV19|TRBJ1-2|NA|13|NA
CASSIGGIYGYTF
TGTGCCAGTAGTATAGGGGGGATCTATGGCTACACCTTC
>TRBV6-5|TRBJ1-5|NA|14|NA
CASSHRARNQPQHF
TGTGCCAGCAGTCACAGGGCCCGCAATCAGCCCCAGCATTTT
>TRBV9|TRBJ2-1|once|16|TRBD1
CASSAREGQAYNEQFF
TGTGCCAGCAGCGCCCGAGAAGGACAGGCTTACAATGAGCAGTTCTTC
>TRBV29-1|TRBJ2-7|NA|14|NA
CSVEGGGSFREQYF
TGCAGCGTTGAAGGAGGAGGGTCCTTTAGAGAGCAGTACTTC
>TRBV7-3|TRBJ2-3|NA|13|TRBD1
CASGTGSTDTQYF
TGTGCCAGCGGGACAGGGAGCACAGATACGCAGTATTTT
>TRBV5-1|TRBJ2-1|NA|14|NA
CASSLVTSPNEQFF
TGCGCCAGCAGCTTGGTAACTAGTCCCAATGAGCAGTTCTTC
>TRBV7-9|TRBJ1-1|NA|14|NA
CASSPYQGNTEAFF
TGTGCCAGCAGCCCCTACCAGGGAAACACTGAAGCTTTCTTT
>TRBV4-1|TRBJ2-7|NA|14|TRBD1
CASSNPGQGNEQYF
TGCGCCAGCAGCAACCCGGGACAGGGAAACGAGCAGTACTTC
>TRBV10-1|TRBJ1-1|NA|15|NA
CASSRNTGMNTEAFF
TGCGCCAGCAGTCGGAATACAGGGATGAACACTGAAGCTTTCTTT
>TRBV18|TRBJ1-5|NA|18|TRBD1
CASSPLSPGQGSNQPQHF
TGTGCCAGCTCGCCGCTAAGCCCGGGACAGGGAAGCAATCAGCCCCAGCATTTT